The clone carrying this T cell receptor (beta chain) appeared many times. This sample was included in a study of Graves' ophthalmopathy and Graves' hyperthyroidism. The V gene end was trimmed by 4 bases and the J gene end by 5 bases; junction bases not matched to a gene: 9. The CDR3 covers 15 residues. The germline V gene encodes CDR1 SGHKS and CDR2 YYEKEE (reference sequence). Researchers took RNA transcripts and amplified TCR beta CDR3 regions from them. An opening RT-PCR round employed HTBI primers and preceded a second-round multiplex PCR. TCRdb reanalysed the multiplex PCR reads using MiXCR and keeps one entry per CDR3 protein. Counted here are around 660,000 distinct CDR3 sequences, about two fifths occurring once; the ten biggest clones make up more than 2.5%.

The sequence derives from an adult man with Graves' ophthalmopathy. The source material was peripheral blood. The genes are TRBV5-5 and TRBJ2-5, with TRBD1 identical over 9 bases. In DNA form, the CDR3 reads TGTGCCAGCAGCGCAGGGACAGGGAATGGCGAGACCCAGTACTTC. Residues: CASSAGTGNGETQYF.